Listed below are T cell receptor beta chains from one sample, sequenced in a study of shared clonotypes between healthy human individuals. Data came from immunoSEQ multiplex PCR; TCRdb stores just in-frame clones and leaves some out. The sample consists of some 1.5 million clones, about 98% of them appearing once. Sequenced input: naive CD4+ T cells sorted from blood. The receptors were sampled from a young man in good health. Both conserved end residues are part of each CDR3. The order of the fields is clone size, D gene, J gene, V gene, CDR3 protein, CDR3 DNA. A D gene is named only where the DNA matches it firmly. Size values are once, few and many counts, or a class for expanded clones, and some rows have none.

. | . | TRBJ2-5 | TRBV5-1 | CASSLEGGGTVETQYF | TGCGCCAGCAGCTTGGAAGGGGGGGGGACAGTAGAGACCCAGTACTTC
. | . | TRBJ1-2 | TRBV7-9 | CASSLEPGSGYTF | TGTGCCAGCAGCTTAGAGCCAGGTTCTGGCTACACCTTC
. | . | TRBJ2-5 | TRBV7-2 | CASSSQGPETQYF | TGTGCCAGCAGCTCACAGGGTCCAGAGACCCAGTACTTC
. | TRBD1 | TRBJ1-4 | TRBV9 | CASSVSPGGGHEKLFF | TGTGCCAGCAGCGTAAGCCCAGGGGGGGGACATGAAAAACTGTTTTTT
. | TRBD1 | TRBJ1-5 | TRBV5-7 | CASTKLGQGYNQPQHF | TGTGCCAGCACCAAACTGGGACAGGGCTACAATCAGCCCCAGCATTTT
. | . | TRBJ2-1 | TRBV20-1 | CSARGSNEQFF | TGCAGTGCTAGGGGGAGCAATGAGCAGTTCTTC
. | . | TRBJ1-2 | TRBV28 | CASNLQGPNYGYTF | TGTGCCAGCAACCTACAGGGTCCGAACTATGGCTACACCTTC
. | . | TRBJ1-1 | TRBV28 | CASSSTGITEAFF | TGTGCCAGCAGTTCTACAGGGATAACTGAAGCTTTCTTT
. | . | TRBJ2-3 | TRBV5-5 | CASSSQGRADTQYF | TGTGCCAGCAGCTCTCAGGGGCGGGCAGATACGCAGTATTTT
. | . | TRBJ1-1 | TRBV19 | CASSIALGDTEAFF | TGTGCCAGTAGTATTGCTTTGGGAGACACTGAAGCTTTCTTT
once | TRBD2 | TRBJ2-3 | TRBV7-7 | CASATSGTDTQYF | TGTGCCAGCGCTACTAGCGGGACAGATACGCAGTATTTT
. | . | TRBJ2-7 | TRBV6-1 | CASRTGQTYEQYF | TGTGCCAGCAGAACAGGACAGACCTACGAGCAGTACTTC
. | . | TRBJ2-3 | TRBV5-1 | CASSLFVGADTDTQYF | TGCGCCAGCAGCTTGTTTGTCGGTGCAGACACAGATACGCAGTATTTT
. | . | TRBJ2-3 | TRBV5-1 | CASSELWDTQYF | TGCGCCAGCAGCGAACTGTGGGATACGCAGTATTTT
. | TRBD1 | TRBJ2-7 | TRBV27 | CASSSPGQDPTYEQYF | TGTGCCAGCAGTTCACCCGGACAGGATCCTACCTACGAGCAGTACTTC
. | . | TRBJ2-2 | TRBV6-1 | CASSDRVGTGELFF | TGTGCCAGCAGTGACAGGGTCGGCACCGGGGAGCTGTTTTTT
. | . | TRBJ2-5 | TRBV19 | CASSIGGSQETQYF | TGTGCCAGTAGTATAGGAGGCAGCCAAGAGACCCAGTACTTC
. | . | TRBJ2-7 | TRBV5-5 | CASSLASLVYEQYF | TGTGCCAGCAGCTTGGCCTCGCTGGTCTACGAGCAGTACTTC
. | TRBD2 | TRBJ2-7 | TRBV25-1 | CASSWDGGRASEQYF | TGTGCCAGCAGTTGGGATGGGGGGAGGGCCTCTGAGCAGTACTTC
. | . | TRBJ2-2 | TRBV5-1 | CASSLALRVDTGELFF | TGCGCCAGCAGCTTGGCCCTCAGGGTGGACACCGGGGAGCTGTTTTTT
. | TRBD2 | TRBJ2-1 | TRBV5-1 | CASSVLLANEQFF | TGCGCCAGCAGCGTGTTACTAGCGAATGAGCAGTTCTTC
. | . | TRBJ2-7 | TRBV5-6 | CASSLVGDIEQYF | TGTGCCAGCAGCTTGGTGGGAGATATTGAGCAGTACTTC
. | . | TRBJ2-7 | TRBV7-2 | CASSLIALMYEQYF | TGTGCCAGCAGCTTAATAGCGCTAATGTACGAGCAGTACTTC
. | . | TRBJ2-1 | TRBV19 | CASNPRGMKNDNEQFF | TGTGCCAGTAACCCCAGAGGGATGAAAAATGACAATGAGCAGTTCTTC
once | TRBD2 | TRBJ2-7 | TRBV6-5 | CASVRAGGSYEQYF | TGTGCCAGCGTTCGAGCGGGAGGTTCCTACGAGCAGTACTTC
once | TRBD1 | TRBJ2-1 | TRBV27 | CASSPRDRGYNEQFF | TGTGCCAGCAGTCCCCGGGACAGGGGATACAATGAGCAGTTCTTC
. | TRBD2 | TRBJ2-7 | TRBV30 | CAWGTSPNEQYF | TGTGCCTGGGGGACTAGCCCCAACGAGCAGTACTTC
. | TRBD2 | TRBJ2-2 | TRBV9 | CASSVELAVTGELFF | TGTGCCAGCAGCGTAGAACTAGCGGTCACCGGGGAGCTGTTTTTT
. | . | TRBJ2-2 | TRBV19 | CASSRTGGANTGELFF | TGTGCCAGTAGTAGAACAGGTGGGGCGAACACCGGGGAGCTGTTTTTT
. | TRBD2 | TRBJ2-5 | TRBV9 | CASSVDPSGRIQETQYF | TGTGCCAGCAGCGTAGATCCTAGCGGGAGGATCCAAGAGACCCAGTACTTC
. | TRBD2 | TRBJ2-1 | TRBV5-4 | CASSSGAGGRIYNEQFF | TGTGCCAGCAGCTCTGGGGCGGGAGGCCGGATATACAATGAGCAGTTCTTC
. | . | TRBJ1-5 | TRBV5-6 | CASSLVADHSNQPQHF | TGTGCCAGCAGCTTGGTGGCAGACCATAGCAATCAGCCCCAGCATTTT
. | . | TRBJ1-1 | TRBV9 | CASSVASMNTEAFF | TGTGCCAGCAGCGTTGCAAGTATGAACACTGAAGCTTTCTTT
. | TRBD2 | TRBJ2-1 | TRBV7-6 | CASSLGTSGTYNEQFF | TGTGCCAGCAGCTTAGGGACTAGCGGGACTTACAATGAGCAGTTCTTC
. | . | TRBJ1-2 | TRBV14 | CASSQDLEERDGYTF | TGTGCCAGCAGCCAAGATCTTGAGGAGAGGGACGGCTACACCTTC
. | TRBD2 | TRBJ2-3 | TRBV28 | CASLRSQLAGTDTQYF | TGTGCCAGCCTCCGTAGTCAACTAGCGGGGACAGATACGCAGTATTTT
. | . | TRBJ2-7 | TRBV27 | CASSLSVGGEQYF | TGTGCCAGCAGTTTATCGGTCGGGGGCGAGCAGTACTTC
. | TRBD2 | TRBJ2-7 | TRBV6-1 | CASSLAGAYEQYF | TGTGCCAGCAGCCTAGCGGGCGCCTACGAGCAGTACTTC
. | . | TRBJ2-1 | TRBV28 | CASSEPRGPQLF | TGTGCCAGCAGCGAACCCCGGGGCCCCCAACTCTTC
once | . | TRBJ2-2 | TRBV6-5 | CASGRDTHTGELFF | TGTGCCAGCGGCCGGGACACACACACCGGGGAGCTGTTTTTT
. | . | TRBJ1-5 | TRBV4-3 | CASSQALIGGIQPQHF | TGCGCCAGCAGCCAAGCCCTTATAGGGGGGATTCAGCCCCAGCATTTT
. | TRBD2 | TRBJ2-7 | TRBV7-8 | CASSLPAGAYEQYF | TGTGCCAGCAGCTTACCAGCGGGAGCCTACGAGCAGTACTTC
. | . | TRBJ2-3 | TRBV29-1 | CSVDSRLGDTQYF | TGCAGCGTTGATTCCAGACTCGGGGATACGCAGTATTTT
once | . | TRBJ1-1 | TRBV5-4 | CASSFYSNTEAFF | TGTGCCAGCAGCTTTTATTCGAACACTGAAGCTTTCTTT
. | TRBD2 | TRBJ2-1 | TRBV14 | CASSHTSGRVSYNEQFF | TGTGCCAGCAGCCATACTAGCGGGAGGGTTTCCTACAATGAGCAGTTCTTC
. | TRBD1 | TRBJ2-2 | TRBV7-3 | CASSLSPRQGAGELFF | TGTGCCAGCAGCTTATCCCCCCGACAGGGGGCCGGGGAGCTGTTTTTT
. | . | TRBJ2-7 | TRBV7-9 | CASSPASPGLMQYF | TGTGCCAGCAGCCCAGCCTCCCCAGGGTTGATGCAGTACTTC
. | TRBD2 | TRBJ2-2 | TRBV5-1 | CASSLDPSGNTGELFF | TGCGCCAGCAGCTTGGATCCTAGCGGTAACACCGGGGAGCTGTTTTTT
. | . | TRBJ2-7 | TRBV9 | CASSVGGVSYEQYF | TGTGCCAGCAGCGTAGGTGGGGTGAGCTACGAGCAGTACTTC
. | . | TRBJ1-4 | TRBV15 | CATSRDGWQGGAKLFF | TGTGCCACCAGCAGAGATGGGTGGCAGGGAGGTGCAAAACTGTTTTTT